This T cell receptor beta chain stems from a study of beta chain features in type 1 diabetes. Germline V gives CDR1 LNHDA, CDR2 SQIVND (reference sequence). V was clipped by 3 bases and J by 0 bases, with 8 bases between them. This CDR3 region has 14 residues. Since all of the isolated RNA was reverse transcribed, expressed TCRB transcripts were what got sequenced. Sequencing used immunoSEQ multiplex PCR; TCRdb keeps in-frame clones, though not all of them. This repertoire shows roughly 230,000 clones, over 8.5% found once; its top ten account for about 0.037%. Source material: naive CD4+ T cells from blood. This TCR derives from a woman aged 18-30 years in good health. The J gene is TRBJ1-1, the V gene TRBV19; D call uncertain. CDR3 protein: CASSIRKMNTEAFF. CDR3 nucleotide sequence: TGTGCCAGTAGTATCAGGAAGATGAACACTGAAGCTTTCTTT.